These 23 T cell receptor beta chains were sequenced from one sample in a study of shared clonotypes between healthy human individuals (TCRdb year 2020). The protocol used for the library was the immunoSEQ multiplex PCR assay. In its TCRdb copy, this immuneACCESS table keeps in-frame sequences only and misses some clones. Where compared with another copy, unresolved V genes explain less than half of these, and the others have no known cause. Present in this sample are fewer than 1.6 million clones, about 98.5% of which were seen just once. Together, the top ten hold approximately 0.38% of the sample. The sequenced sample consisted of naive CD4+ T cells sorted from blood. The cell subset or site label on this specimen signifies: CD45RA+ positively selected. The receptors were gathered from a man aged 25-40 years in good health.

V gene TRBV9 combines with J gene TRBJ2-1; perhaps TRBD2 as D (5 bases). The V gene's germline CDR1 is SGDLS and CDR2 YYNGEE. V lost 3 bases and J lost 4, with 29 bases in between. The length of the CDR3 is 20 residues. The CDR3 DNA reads TGTGCCAGCAGCGCCCTCACCTTCGCGGAACTAGTCACCCCATACAATGAGCAGTTCTTC. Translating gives CASSALTFAELVTPYNEQFF. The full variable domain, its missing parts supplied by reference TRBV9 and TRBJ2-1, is DSGVTQTPKHLITATGQRVTLRCSPRSGDLSVYWYQQSLDQGLQFLIQYYNGEERAKGNILERFSAQQFPDLHSELNLSSLELGDSALYFCASSALTFAELVTPYNEQFFGPGTRLTVL.

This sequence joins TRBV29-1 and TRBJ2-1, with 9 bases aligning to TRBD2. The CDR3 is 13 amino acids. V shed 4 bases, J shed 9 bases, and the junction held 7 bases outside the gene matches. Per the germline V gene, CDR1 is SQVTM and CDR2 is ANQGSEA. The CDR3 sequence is CSVGTSEWGEQFF. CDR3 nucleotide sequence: TGCAGCGTTGGGACTAGCGAGTGGGGTGAGCAGTTCTTC.

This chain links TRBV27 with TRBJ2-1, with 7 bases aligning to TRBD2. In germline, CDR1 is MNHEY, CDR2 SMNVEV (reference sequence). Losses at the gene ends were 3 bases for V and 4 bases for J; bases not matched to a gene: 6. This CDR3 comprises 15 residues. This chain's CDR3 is CASSLAGAIYNEQFF. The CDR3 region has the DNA TGTGCCAGCAGTTTGGCGGGAGCTATTTACAATGAGCAGTTCTTC.

CDR3 protein: CASSAYGSGRAGEQYF. The CDR3 coding sequence is TGTGCCAGCAGCGCATACGGAAGCGGGAGGGCCGGGGAGCAGTACTTC. This chain links TRBV9 with TRBJ2-7; 10 bases map to TRBD2. This CDR3 contains 16 residues. Germline loops: CDR1 SGDLS, CDR2 YYNGEE. With 3 bases clipped from V and 7 bases from J, the junction kept 13 bases outside the gene matches.

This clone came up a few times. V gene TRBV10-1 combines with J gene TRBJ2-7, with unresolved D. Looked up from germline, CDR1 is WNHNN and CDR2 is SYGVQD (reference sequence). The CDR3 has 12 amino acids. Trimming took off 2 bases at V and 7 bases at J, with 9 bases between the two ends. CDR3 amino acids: CASSESSREQYF. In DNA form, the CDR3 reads TGCGCCAGCAGTGAGAGTAGTAGGGAGCAGTACTTC.

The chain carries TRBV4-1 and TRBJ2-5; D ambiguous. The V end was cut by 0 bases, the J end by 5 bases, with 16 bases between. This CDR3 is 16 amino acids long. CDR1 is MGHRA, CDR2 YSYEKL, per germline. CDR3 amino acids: CASSQDSTKSRETQYF. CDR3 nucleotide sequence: TGCGCCAGCAGCCAAGATTCTACAAAAAGTCGGGAGACCCAGTACTTC.

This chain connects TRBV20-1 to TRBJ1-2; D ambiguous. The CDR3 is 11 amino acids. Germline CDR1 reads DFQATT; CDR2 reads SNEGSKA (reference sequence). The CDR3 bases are TGCTGGTCCCTCTCTAACTATGGCTACACCTTC. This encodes CWSLSNYGYTF.

The CDR3 is CASSGTQSNEQFF. CDR3 bases: TGTGCCAGCAGCGGGACCCAAAGCAATGAGCAGTTCTTC. The chain combines TRBV7-3 with TRBJ2-1, with D possibly being TRBD1 or TRBD2 (5 bases each). The CDR3 consists of 13 residues. Germline V gene lookup returns CDR1 SGHTA and CDR2 FQGTGA. Trimming stripped 5 bases from V and 6 bases from J, with 11 bases between.

The CDR3 nucleotides read TGCGCCAGCAGCCCGGGACTAGCGGGAAACCGGAATGAGCAGTTCTTC. Its protein is CASSPGLAGNRNEQFF. This chain uses TRBV4-1 with TRBJ2-1; TRBD2 aligns across 13 bases. Germline V gives CDR1 MGHRA, CDR2 YSYEKL. V shed 4 bases and J 7 bases; nucleotides not matched to a gene: 7. The CDR3 sequence is 16 residues long.

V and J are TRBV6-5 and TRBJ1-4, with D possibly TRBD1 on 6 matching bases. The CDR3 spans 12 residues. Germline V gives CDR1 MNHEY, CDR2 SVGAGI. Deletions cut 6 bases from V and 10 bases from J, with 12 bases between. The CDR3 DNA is TGTGCCAGCAGAACGAAAGGGGGAAAACTGTTTTTT. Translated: CASRTKGGKLFF.

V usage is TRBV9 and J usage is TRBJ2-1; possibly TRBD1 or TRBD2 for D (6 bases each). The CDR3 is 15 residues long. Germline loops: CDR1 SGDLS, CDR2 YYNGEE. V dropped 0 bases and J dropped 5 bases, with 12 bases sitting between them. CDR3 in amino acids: CASSVVGGFDNEQFF. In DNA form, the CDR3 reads TGTGCCAGCAGCGTAGTGGGGGGCTTTGACAATGAGCAGTTCTTC.

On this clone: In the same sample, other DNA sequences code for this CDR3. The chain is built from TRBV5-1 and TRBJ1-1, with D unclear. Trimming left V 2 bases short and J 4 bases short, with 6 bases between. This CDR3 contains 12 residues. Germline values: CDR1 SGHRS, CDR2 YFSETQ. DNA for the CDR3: TGCGCCAGCAGCTTACGGGGCACTGAAGCTTTCTTT. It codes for CASSLRGTEAFF.

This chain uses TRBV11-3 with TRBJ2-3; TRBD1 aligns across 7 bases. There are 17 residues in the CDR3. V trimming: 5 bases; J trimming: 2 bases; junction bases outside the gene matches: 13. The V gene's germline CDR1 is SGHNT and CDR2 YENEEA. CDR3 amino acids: CASSPGDSWEYTDTQYF. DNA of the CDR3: TGTGCCAGCAGCCCAGGGGACAGTTGGGAGTACACAGATACGCAGTATTTT.

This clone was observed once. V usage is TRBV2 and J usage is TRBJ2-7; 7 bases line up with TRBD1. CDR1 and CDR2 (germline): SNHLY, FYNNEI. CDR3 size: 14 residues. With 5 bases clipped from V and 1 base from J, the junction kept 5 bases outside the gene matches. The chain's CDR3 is CASSPDRLSYEQYF. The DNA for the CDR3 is TGTGCCAGCAGTCCGGACAGGCTTTCCTACGAGCAGTACTTC.

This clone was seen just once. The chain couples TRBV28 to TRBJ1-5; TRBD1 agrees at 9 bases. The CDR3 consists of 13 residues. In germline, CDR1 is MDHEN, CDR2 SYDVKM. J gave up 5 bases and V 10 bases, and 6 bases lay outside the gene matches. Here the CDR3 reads CATEGQGHQPQHF. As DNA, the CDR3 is TGTGCCACCGAGGGACAGGGTCATCAGCCCCAGCATTTT.

The CDR3 reads CASSAWTRYNEQFF. In DNA form, the CDR3 reads TGTGCCAGCAGCGCCTGGACCCGATACAATGAGCAGTTCTTC. The chain has TRBV9 and TRBJ2-1; D call uncertain. CDR3 length: 14 residues. The germline CDR1 and CDR2 sequences are SGDLS and YYNGEE. V lost 3 bases and J 4 bases, leaving 11 bases between the germline ends.

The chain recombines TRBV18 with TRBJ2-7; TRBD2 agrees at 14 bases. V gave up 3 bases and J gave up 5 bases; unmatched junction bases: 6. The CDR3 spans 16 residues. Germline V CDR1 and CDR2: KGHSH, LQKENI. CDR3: CASSPPGLAGAHEQYF. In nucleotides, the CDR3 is TGTGCCAGCTCACCGCCGGGACTAGCGGGAGCTCACGAGCAGTACTTC.

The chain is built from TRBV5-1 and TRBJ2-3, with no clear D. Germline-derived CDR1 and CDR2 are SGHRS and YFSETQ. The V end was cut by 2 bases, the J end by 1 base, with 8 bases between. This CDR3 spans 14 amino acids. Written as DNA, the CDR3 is TGCGCCAGCAGCTTAGTTCTGGGCACAGATACGCAGTATTTT. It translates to CASSLVLGTDTQYF.

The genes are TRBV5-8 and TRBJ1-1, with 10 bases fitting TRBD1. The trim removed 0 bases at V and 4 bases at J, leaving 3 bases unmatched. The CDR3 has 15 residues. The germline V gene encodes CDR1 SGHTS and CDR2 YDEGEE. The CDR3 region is CASSLGDRGGTEAFF. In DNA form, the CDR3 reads TGTGCCAGCAGCTTGGGGGACAGGGGAGGCACTGAAGCTTTCTTT. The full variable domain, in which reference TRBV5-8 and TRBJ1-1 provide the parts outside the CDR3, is EAGVTQSPTHLIKTRGQQATLRCSPISGHTSVYWYQQALGLGLQFLLWYDEGEERNRGNFPPRFSGRQFPNYSSELNVNALELEDSALYLCASSLGDRGGTEAFFGQGTRLTVV.

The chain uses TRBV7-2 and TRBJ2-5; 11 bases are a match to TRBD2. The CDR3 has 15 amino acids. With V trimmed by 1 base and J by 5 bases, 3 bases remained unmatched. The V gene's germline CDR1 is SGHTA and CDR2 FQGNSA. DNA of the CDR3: TGTGCCAGCAGCTTAGTAGCGGGAGGGCTGGAGACCCAGTACTTC. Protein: CASSLVAGGLETQYF.

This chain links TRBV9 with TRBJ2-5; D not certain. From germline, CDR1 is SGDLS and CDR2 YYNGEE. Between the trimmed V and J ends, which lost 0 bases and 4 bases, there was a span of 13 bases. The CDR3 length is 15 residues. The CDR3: CASSVGAKAGETQYF. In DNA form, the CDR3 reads TGTGCCAGCAGCGTAGGAGCCAAGGCCGGAGAGACCCAGTACTTC.

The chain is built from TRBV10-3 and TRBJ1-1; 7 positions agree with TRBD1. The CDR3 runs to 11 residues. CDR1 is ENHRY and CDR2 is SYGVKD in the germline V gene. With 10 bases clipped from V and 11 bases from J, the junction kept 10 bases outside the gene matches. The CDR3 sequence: CATGVRGNAFF. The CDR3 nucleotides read TGTGCCACTGGAGTCAGGGGGAATGCTTTCTTT.

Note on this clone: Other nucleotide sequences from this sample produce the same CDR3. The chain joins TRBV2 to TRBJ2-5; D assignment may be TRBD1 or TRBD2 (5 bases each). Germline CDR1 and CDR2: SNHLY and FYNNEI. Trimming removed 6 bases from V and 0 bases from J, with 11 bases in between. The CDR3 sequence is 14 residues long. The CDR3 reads CASRAGTYQETQYF. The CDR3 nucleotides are TGTGCCAGCAGAGCCGGGACGTACCAAGAGACCCAGTACTTC.